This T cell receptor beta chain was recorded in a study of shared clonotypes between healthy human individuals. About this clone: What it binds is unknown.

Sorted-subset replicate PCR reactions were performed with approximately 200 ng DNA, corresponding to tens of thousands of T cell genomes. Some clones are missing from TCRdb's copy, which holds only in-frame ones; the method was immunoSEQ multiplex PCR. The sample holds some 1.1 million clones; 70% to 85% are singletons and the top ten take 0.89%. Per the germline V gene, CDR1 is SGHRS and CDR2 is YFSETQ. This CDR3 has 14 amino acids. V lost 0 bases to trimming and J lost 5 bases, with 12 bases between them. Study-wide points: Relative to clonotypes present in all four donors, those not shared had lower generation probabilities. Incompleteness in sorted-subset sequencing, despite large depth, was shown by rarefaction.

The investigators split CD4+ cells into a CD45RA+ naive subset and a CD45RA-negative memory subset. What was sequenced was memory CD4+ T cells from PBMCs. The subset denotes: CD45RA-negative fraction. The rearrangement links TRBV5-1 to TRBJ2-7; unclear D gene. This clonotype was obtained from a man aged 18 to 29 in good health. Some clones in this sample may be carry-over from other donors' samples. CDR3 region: CASSLGFGRNEQYF. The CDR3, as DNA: TGCGCCAGCAGCTTGGGTTTCGGGCGGAACGAGCAGTACTTC.